This entry describes one T cell receptor beta chain. Its specificity is not known. This sample was taken from a study of CD8+ T cells in alopecia areata. The study's findings and limits: More clonal than normal scalp was lesional scalp, particularly alopecia totalis/universalis.

The sequencing template was cDNA reverse transcribed from extracted RNA. Measured with immunoSEQ multiplex PCR; TCRdb has only the in-frame clones, and not every one. The table includes 150,000 to 200,000 clones, about 63% detected once. This CDR3 has 15 residues. The germline CDR1 and CDR2 sequences are GTSNPN and SVGIG (reference sequence). V was clipped by 0 bases and J by 3 bases, with 13 bases between them. The material sequenced was CD4+ T cells sorted from blood, taken at week 0. The TCR sequence derives from a human donor with alopecia areata. This rearrangement joins TRBV30 to TRBJ2-3; D remains unclear. This chain's CDR3 is CAWSVLYRETDTQYF. DNA of the CDR3: TGTGCCTGGAGTGTTCTCTACAGAGAAACAGATACGCAGTATTTT.